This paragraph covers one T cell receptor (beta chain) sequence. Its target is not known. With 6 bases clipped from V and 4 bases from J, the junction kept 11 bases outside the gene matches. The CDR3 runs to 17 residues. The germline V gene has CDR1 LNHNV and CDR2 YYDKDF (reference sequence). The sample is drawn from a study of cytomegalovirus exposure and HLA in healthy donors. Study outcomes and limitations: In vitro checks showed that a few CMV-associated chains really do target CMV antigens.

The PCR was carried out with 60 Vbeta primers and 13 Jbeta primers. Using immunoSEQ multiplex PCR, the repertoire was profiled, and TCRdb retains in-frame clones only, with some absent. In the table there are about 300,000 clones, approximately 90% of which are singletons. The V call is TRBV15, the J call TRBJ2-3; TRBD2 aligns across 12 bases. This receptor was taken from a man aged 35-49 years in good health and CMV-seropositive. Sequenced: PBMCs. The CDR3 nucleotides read TGTGCCACCAGGTCGGCTAGCGGGAGGGCCGGGTCAGATACGCAGTATTTT. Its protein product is CATRSASGRAGSDTQYF.